This T cell receptor (beta chain) came from a study of cytomegalovirus exposure and HLA in healthy donors. Study results and limitations: With high specificity and sensitivity, the classifier reportedly diagnosed cytomegalovirus status. Likely technical artifact: a cluster of highly shared sequence variants. Later analysis revealed greater clonal expansion in HLA-associated TCR beta chains than in equally common others. An analysis that came later showed most CMV-associated TCR beta chains appearing HLA-restricted.

In its sample, this clone was seen a few times. Its specificity is not known. The PCR used 60 Vbeta and 13 Jbeta primers. Method: immunoSEQ multiplex PCR; TCRdb's copy keeps in-frame clones and lacks some. This table has 120,000 or so clones, around 80% appearing once. The CDR3 has 16 amino acids. Trimming removed 2 bases from V and 14 bases from J; junction bases left unmatched: 13. Germline V gives CDR1 MGHRA, CDR2 YSYEKL. The receptor was derived from a woman in her fifties or sixties in good health and CMV-seropositive. Sequencing was carried out using PBMCs. This chain links TRBV4-1 with TRBJ2-1; 12 bases agree with TRBD2. The CDR3 spells CASSQLPGASGRGEFF. The CDR3 DNA reads TGCGCCAGCAGCCAACTACCGGGGGCTAGCGGGAGGGGGGAGTTCTTC.